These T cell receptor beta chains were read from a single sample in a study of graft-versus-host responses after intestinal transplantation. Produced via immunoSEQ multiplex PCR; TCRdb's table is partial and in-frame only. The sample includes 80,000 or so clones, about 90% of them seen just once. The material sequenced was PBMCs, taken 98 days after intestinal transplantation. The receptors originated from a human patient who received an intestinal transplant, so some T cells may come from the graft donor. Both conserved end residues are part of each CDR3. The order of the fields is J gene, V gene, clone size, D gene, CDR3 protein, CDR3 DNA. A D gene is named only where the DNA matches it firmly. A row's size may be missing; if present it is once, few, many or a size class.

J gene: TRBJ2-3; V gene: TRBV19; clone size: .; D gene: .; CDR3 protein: CASRVSGTDTQYF; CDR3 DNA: TGTGCCAGTAGGGTATCCGGCACAGATACGCAGTATTTT
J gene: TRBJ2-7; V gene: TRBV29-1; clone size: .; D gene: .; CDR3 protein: CSVERDSSYEQYF; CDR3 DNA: TGCAGCGTCGAGCGGGACAGCTCCTACGAGCAGTACTTC
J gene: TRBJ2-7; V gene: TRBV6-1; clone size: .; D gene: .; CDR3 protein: CASGQGLFYEQYF; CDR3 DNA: TGTGCCAGCGGGCAGGGCCTCTTCTACGAGCAGTACTTC
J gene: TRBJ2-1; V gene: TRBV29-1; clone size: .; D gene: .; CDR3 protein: CSVRGAFTSSYNEQFF; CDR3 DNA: TGCAGCGTCAGGGGGGCTTTTACGAGCTCCTACAATGAGCAGTTCTTC
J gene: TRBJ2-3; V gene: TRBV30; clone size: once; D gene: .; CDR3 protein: CARTAGADTQYF; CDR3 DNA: TGTGCCCGGACGGCCGGCGCAGATACGCAGTATTTT
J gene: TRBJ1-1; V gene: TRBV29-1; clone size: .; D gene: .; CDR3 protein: CSVSGGENTEAFF; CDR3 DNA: TGCAGCGTTAGTGGGGGGGAAAACACTGAAGCTTTCTTT
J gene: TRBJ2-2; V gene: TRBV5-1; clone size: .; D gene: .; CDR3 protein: CASSLHSTGELFF; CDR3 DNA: TGCGCCAGCAGCCTGCACAGCACCGGGGAGCTGTTTTTT
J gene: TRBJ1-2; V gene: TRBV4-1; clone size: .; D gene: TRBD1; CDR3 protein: CASSRLRGGADGYTF; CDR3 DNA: TGCGCCAGCAGCCGTTTAAGAGGGGGCGCAGATGGCTACACCTTC
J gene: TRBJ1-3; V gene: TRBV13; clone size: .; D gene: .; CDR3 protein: CASSQQGNLPGNTIYF; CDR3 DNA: TGTGCCAGCAGCCAACAGGGAAATCTCCCTGGAAACACCATATATTTT
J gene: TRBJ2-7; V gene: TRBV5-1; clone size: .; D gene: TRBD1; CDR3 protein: CASSRDRGPYEQYF; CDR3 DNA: TGCGCCAGCAGCAGGGACAGGGGCCCCTACGAGCAGTACTTC
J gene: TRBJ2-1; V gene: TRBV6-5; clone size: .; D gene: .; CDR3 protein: CASSYSKYALEQFF; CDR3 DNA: TGTGCCAGCAGTTACTCGAAATACGCTCTTGAGCAGTTCTTC
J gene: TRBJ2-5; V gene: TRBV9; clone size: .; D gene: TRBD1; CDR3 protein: CASSVGTGPPGAQYF; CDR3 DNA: TGTGCCAGCAGCGTAGGGACAGGACCCCCAGGGGCCCAGTACTTC
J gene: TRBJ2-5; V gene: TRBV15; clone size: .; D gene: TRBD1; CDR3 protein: CATSRVGIRGQLPATQYF; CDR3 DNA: TGTGCCACCAGCAGAGTTGGAATTCGGGGACAGCTTCCAGCGACCCAGTACTTC
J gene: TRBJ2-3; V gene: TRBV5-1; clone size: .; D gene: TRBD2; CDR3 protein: CASSRGLPIGADTQYF; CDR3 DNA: TGCGCCAGCAGCAGGGGACTACCGATCGGTGCAGATACGCAGTATTTT
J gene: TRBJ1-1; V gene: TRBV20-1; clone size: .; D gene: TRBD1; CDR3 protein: CSARGRTEAFF; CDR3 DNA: TGCAGTGCCAGGGGGCGCACTGAAGCTTTCTTT
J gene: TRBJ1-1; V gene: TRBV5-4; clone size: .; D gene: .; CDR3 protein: CASSFRRNTEAFF; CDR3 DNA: TGTGCCAGCAGCTTCAGGAGGAACACTGAAGCTTTCTTT
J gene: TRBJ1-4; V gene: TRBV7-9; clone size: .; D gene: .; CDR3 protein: CASSFQMLGPPTNEKLFF; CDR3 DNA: TGTGCCAGCAGCTTTCAAATGTTAGGGCCGCCAACTAATGAAAAACTGTTTTTT
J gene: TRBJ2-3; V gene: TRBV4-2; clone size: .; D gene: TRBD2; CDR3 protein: CASSQPKTGTSGRTDTQYF; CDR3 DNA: TGTGCCAGCAGCCAACCAAAGACCGGGACTAGCGGGAGAACAGATACGCAGTATTTT
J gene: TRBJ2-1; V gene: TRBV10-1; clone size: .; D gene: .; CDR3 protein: CASSETGRTEQFF; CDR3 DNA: TGCGCCAGCAGTGAGACAGGGAGGACTGAGCAGTTCTTC
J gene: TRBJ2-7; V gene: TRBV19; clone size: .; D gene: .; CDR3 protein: CASSIVEFPHEQYF; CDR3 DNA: TGTGCCAGTAGTATAGTGGAATTTCCCCACGAGCAGTACTTC
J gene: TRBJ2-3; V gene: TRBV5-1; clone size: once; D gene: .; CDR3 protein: CASSFWEHPTDTQYF; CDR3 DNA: TGCGCCAGCAGCTTCTGGGAGCATCCCACAGATACGCAGTATTTT
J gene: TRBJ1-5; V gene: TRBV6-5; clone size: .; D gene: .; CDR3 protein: CASRLAQPQHF; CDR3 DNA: TGTGCCAGCAGACTGGCCCAGCCCCAGCATTTT
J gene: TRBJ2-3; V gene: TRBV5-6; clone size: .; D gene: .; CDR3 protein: CASSLGPPSTDTQYF; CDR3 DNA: TGTGCCAGCAGCTTGGGGCCCCCTAGCACAGATACGCAGTATTTT
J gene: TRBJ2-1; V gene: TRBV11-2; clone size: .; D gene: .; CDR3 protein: CASSLVPPGYNEQFF; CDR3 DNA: TGTGCCAGCAGCTTAGTTCCCCCCGGATACAATGAGCAGTTCTTC
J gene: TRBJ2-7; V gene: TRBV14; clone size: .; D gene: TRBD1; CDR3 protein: CASSQGYPGQGYEQYF; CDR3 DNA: TGTGCCAGCAGCCAAGGGTATCCGGGACAGGGGTACGAGCAGTACTTC
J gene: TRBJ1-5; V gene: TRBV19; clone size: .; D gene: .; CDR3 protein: CASSWQGSKSNQPQHF; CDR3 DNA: TGTGCCAGTAGTTGGCAGGGGAGTAAAAGCAATCAGCCCCAGCATTTT
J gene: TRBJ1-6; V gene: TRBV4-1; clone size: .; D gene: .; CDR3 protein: CASSQKAYGTSDSPLHF; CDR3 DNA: TGCGCCAGCAGCCAAAAGGCGTATGGGACCTCGGATTCACCCCTCCACTTT
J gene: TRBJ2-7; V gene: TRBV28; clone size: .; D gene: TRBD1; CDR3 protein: CASSFSGQGSKQYF; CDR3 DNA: TGTGCCAGCAGTTTTAGCGGACAGGGAAGTAAGCAGTACTTC
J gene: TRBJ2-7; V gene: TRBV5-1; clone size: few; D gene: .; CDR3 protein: CASSLGGYYSYEQYF; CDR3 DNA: TGCGCCAGCAGCTTGGGAGGATACTACTCCTACGAGCAGTACTTC
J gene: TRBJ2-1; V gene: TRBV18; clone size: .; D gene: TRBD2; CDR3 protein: CASSPMGTSGYNEQFF; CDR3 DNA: TGTGCCAGCTCACCAATGGGGACTAGCGGCTACAATGAGCAGTTCTTC
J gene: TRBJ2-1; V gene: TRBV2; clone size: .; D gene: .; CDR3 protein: CASSPEPNEQFF; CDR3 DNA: TGTGCCAGCAGCCCTGAGCCGAACGAGCAGTTCTTC
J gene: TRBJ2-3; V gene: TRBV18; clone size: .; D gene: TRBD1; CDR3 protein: CASSPGTGGTDTQYF; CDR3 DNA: TGTGCCAGCTCACCAGGGACAGGGGGCACAGATACGCAGTATTTT
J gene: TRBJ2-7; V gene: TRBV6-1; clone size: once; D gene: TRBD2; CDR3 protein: CASSNLAGGLHEQYF; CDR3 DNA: TGTGCCAGCAGTAACCTAGCGGGGGGGCTCCACGAGCAGTACTTC
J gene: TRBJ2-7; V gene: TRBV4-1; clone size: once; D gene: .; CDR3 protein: CASSQVAVSYEQYF; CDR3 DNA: TGCGCCAGCAGCCAGGTAGCGGTATCCTACGAGCAGTACTTC
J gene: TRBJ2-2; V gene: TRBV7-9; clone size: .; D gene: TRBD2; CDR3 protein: CASSGEGGFTGELFF; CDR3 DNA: TGTGCCAGCAGCGGGGAGGGAGGATTCACCGGGGAGCTGTTTTTT
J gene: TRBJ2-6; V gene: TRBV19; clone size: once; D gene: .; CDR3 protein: CATAFSSGANVLTF; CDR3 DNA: TGTGCCACCGCCTTTAGCTCCGGGGCCAACGTCCTGACTTTC
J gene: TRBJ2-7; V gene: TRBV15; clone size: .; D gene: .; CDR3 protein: CATSREFLEQYF; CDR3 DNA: TGTGCCACCAGCAGAGAATTTCTCGAGCAGTACTTC
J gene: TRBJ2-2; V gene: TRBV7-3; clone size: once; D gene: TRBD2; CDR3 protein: CASSYLGGPNTGELFF; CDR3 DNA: TGTGCCAGCAGCTACCTGGGAGGGCCGAACACCGGGGAGCTGTTTTTT
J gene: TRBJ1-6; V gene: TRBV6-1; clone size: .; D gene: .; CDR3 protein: CASSQAEGWVSYNSPLHF; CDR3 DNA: TGTGCCAGCAGTCAAGCGGAGGGGTGGGTCTCCTATAATTCACCCCTCCACTTT
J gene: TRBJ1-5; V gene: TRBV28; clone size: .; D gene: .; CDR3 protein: CASSFLFTFLPSTPGGNQPQHF; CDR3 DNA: TGTGCCAGCAGTTTCCTTTTTACTTTCCTCCCTTCGACACCGGGGGGCAATCAGCCCCAGCATTTT
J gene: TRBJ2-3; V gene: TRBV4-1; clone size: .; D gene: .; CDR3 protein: CASSQDPPAGPFTDTQYF; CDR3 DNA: TGCGCCAGCAGCCAAGATCCCCCAGCGGGTCCGTTCACAGATACGCAGTATTTT
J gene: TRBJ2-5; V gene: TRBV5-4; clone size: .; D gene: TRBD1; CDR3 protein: CASSITGEGQETQYF; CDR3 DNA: TGTGCCAGCAGCATAACAGGGGAAGGCCAAGAGACCCAGTACTTC
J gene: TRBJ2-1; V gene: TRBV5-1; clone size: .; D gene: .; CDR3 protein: CATQGVGEQFF; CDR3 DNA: TGCGCCACCCAAGGAGTTGGGGAGCAGTTCTTC
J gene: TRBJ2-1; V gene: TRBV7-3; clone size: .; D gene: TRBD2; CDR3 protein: CASSLTGLAGYNEQFF; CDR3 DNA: TGTGCCAGCAGCTTAACGGGACTAGCGGGTTACAATGAGCAGTTCTTC
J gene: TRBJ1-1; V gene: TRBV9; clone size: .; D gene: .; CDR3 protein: CASSGGLNTEAFF; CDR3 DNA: TGTGCCAGCAGCGGTGGGTTGAACACTGAAGCTTTCTTT
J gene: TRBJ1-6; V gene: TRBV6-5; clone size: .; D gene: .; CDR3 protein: CASRGFNSPLHF; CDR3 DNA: TGTGCCAGCAGAGGGTTCAATTCACCCCTCCACTTT
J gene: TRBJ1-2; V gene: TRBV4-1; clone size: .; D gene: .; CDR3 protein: CASSQGRLSYGYTF; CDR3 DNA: TGCGCCAGCAGCCAGGGTCGGTTGAGCTATGGCTACACCTTC
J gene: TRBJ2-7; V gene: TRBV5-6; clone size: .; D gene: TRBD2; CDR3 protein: CASSLLAGAEQYF; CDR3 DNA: TGTGCCAGCAGCTTGCTAGCGGGAGCCGAGCAGTACTTC
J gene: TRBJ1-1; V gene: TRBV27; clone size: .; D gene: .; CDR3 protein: CASANRVERDTEAFF; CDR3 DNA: TGTGCCAGCGCGAACAGGGTAGAGAGAGACACTGAAGCTTTCTTT
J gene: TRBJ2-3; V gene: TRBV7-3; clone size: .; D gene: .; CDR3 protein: CASSLNGLRPTDTQYF; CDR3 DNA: TGTGCCAGCAGCTTAAACGGGTTGCGCCCCACAGATACGCAGTATTTT
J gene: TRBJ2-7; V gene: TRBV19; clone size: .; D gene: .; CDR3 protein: CASSMTAGYEQYF; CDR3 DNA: TGTGCCAGTAGTATGACCGCCGGATACGAGCAGTACTTC
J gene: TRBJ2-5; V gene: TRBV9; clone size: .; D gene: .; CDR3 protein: CASSADYQETQYF; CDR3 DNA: TGTGCCAGCAGCGCGGACTATCAAGAGACCCAGTACTTC
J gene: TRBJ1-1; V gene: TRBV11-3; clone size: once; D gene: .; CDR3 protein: CASSLTANTEAFF; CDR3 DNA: TGTGCCAGCAGCCTAACAGCCAACACTGAAGCTTTCTTT
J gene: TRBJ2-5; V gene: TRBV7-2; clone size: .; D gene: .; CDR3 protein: CASSLDGETQYF; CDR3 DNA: TGTGCCAGCAGCTTAGATGGGGAGACCCAGTACTTC
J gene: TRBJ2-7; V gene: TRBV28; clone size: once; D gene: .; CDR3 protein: CASSFAGLQIDEQYF; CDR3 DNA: TGTGCCAGCAGTTTCGCCGGCCTGCAGATCGACGAGCAGTACTTC
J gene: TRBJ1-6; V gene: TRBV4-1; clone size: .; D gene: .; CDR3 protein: CASSQGGGRAYNSPLHF; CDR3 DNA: TGCGCCAGCAGCCAAGGGGGAGGTCGAGCCTATAATTCACCCCTCCACTTT